This entry features one TCR beta chain sequence. Its antigen is undetermined. PCR used 60 Vbeta primers and 13 Jbeta primers. Clones were sequenced by immunoSEQ multiplex PCR, and TCRdb holds only the in-frame ones, with some missing. The sample's table shows tens of thousands of clones. The data stem from a study of cytomegalovirus exposure and HLA in healthy donors. Points from the study as a whole: Previous analysis showed most TCR beta V segments were productive about 87% or about 30% of the time. Reports described diagnosis of cytomegalovirus status by the classifier as highly specific and sensitive.

Per germline, CDR1 SGHNT and CDR2 YENEEA. The CDR3 runs to 13 residues. The V and J ends lost 5 bases and 7 bases respectively, with 11 bases between them. Sample: PBMCs. The receptor was isolated from a male donor in good health and CMV-seronegative. This chain uses TRBV11-3 with TRBJ2-2; the D gene is possibly TRBD1 (5 bases). This CDR3 reads CASSEDMLGELFF. In nucleotides, the CDR3 is TGTGCCAGCAGCGAGGACATGCTCGGGGAGCTGTTTTTT.